This T cell receptor beta chain was captured by sequencing in a study of blood T cell repertoires in COVID-19. The CDR3 is made up of 14 amino acids. Germline lookup yields CDR1 MNHEY and CDR2 SMNVEV (reference sequence). Trimming cost V 7 bases and J 7 bases; bases outside gene matches: 4. The sample holds one count of this clone. All recovered Cohort 3 donors got two negative PCRs, got clearance, or saw symptom resolution. Authors' methods: Scientists estimated how many nucleated cells there were by amplifying reference gene primers. The assay was immunoSEQ multiplex PCR, and TCRdb's table has in-frame clones only and misses some. The D gene and trimming were derived from the DNA, and the V and J assignments and clone size from that table. Among 200,000 to 250,000 clones listed, about 81% were seen once.

The TCR sequence derives from a man aged 35-49 years who had recovered from COVID-19. Sample: PBMCs or T cells enriched from blood (not recorded which). The gene calls are TRBV27 and TRBJ2-1; the match to TRBD2 covers 13 bases. The CDR3 protein is CASKGLAGRNEQFF. The CDR3 nucleotides read TGTGCCAGCAAGGGACTAGCGGGGAGGAATGAGCAGTTCTTC.